This T cell receptor (beta chain) was found in a study of vaccination and CD4 T cells after COVID-19. The Oncomine TCR Beta short-read assay was applied to DNA of cultured CD4+ T cells. TCRdb ran MiXCR on the PCR reads and lists one entry per CDR3 protein. The data hold about 19,000 distinct CDR3 sequences, with under 25% observed a single time. Germline V gives CDR1 LNHDA, CDR2 SQIVND (reference sequence). This CDR3 region has 14 residues. Trimming cost V 5 bases and J 7 bases, with 14 bases left between them. This clonotype was seen only a few times. Its antigen remains unidentified. Treatment reported: roughly nine-day PBMC culture with coronavirus spike peptide pools or control peptides (ViraFEST assay).

The receptor was derived from a human donor with COVID-19. The chain recombines TRBV19 with TRBJ2-2; weak D call: TRBD1 (6 bases). Sequencing was carried out using cultured CD4+ T cells from blood. CDR3 amino acids: CASSPRDMLGELFF. CDR3 nucleotides: TGTGCCAGTAGTCCCCGGGACATGCTCGGGGAGCTGTTTTTT.